Each of the 32 T cell receptor beta chains below was sequenced from the same sample in a study of brain T cells in children with intractable seizures. Clones were read by immunoSEQ multiplex PCR, and TCRdb kept only the in-frame ones, dropping some. This sample yields 110,000 or so clones, of which 94% are seen a single time; around 4% belongs to the top ten. Sequencing used peripheral blood, obtained at surgery. All receptors derive from a boy younger than two with hemimegalencephaly and intractable seizures.

This sequence joins TRBV10-3 and TRBJ2-7; D may correspond to TRBD1 or TRBD2 (5 bases each). The germline V gene encodes CDR1 ENHRY and CDR2 SYGVKD. V lost 6 bases and J 0 bases, leaving 9 bases between the germline ends. The CDR3 contains 13 residues. In nucleotides, the CDR3 is TGTGCCATCAGAAACGGGACCTCCTACGAGCAGTACTTC. Encoded protein: CAIRNGTSYEQYF.

The chain employs TRBV5-6 and TRBJ2-7, with TRBD1 as a possible D gene (5 bases). CDR3 length: 14 amino acids. Germline V gives CDR1 SGHDT, CDR2 YYEEEE. V lost 0 bases to trimming and J lost 3 bases, with 10 bases between them. The CDR3 here is CASSLDAGIYEQYF. DNA for the CDR3: TGTGCCAGCAGCTTGGACGCAGGGATCTACGAGCAGTACTTC.

The rearrangement joins TRBV7-2 to TRBJ2-7; possible D gene TRBD2, 5 bases. Per germline, CDR1 SGHTA and CDR2 FQGNSA. V dropped 4 bases and J dropped 1 base, with 11 bases sitting between them. The CDR3 runs 14 residues. In DNA form, the CDR3 reads TGTGCCAGCAGCTCCCGAACTAGTTCCTACGAGCAGTACTTC. Encoded protein: CASSSRTSSYEQYF. Looking up the rest from reference TRBV7-2 and TRBJ2-7 gives the full variable domain: GAGVSQSPSNKVTEKGKDVELRCDPISGHTALYWYRQSLGQGLEFLIYFQGNSAPDKSGLPSDRFSAERTGGSVSTLTIQRTQQEDSAVYLCASSSRTSSYEQYFGPGTRLTVT.

This rearrangement joins TRBV5-1 to TRBJ2-6; TRBD1 or TRBD2 may be the D gene (5 bases each). V lost 5 bases to trimming and J lost 0 bases, with 12 bases between them. The CDR3 extends over 16 amino acids. Germline V CDR1 and CDR2: SGHRS, YFSETQ. The CDR3: CASSPGQHSGANVLTF. The CDR3 nucleotides are TGCGCCAGCAGTCCGGGGCAGCACTCTGGGGCCAACGTCCTGACTTTC.

V is TRBV5-1 and J is TRBJ2-7; a weak D match, TRBD2 (6 bases). V lost 8 bases and J 3 bases, leaving 21 bases between the germline ends. Germline V CDR1 and CDR2: SGHRS, YFSETQ. The CDR3 consists of 15 residues. The CDR3 loop reads CARITGVPRRYEQYF. DNA of the CDR3: TGCGCCAGAATAACGGGGGTACCCCGGCGCTACGAGCAGTACTTC.

The table lists this clone with a count of one. This sequence joins TRBV28 and TRBJ2-7; D gene ambiguous. The CDR3 is 13 residues long. Germline V gene lookup returns CDR1 MDHEN and CDR2 SYDVKM. Deletions cut 6 bases from V and 1 base from J, with 10 bases between. CDR3 bases: TGTGCCAGCAGAGTGGCCGGATCCTACGAGCAGTACTTC. This translates into CASRVAGSYEQYF.

The DNA of the CDR3 is TGTGCCAGCAGCGTAGCCGCAGGGAGGGGAGAGACCCAGTACTTC. Translation: CASSVAAGRGETQYF. V usage is TRBV9 and J usage is TRBJ2-5; 7 positions match TRBD2. The trim removed 0 bases at V and 4 bases at J, leaving 6 bases unmatched. Looked up from germline, CDR1 is SGDLS and CDR2 is YYNGEE. This CDR3 is built from 15 residues.

The chain has TRBV19 and TRBJ2-2, with TRBD1 matching 12 bases. After removal of 8 bases from V and 3 bases from J, the junction contained 28 bases not matched to a gene. Germline V CDR1 and CDR2: LNHDA, SQIVND (reference sequence). The CDR3 covers 23 residues. CDR3 protein: CASHLGTGVLWGQGAWDTGELFF. CDR3 in DNA: TGTGCCAGTCACTTGGGGACAGGGGTGCTGTGGGGACAGGGGGCATGGGACACCGGGGAGCTGTTTTTT. The whole variable domain, remainder taken from reference TRBV19 and TRBJ2-2, is DGGITQSPKYLFRKEGQNVTLSCEQNLNHDAMYWYRQDPGQGLRLIYYSQIVNDFQKGDIAEGYSVSREKKESFPLTVTSAQKNPTAFYLCASHLGTGVLWGQGAWDTGELFFGEGSRLTVL.

This clone occurred once. V gene TRBV7-3 combines with J gene TRBJ2-7; TRBD2 matches at 9 bases. The CDR3 loop spans 15 amino acids. Germline V lookup: CDR1 SGHTA, CDR2 FQGTGA. With V trimmed by 4 bases and J by 5 bases, 9 bases remained unmatched. Here the CDR3 reads CASSSRREGLNEQYF. CDR3 sequence (DNA): TGTGCCAGCAGCTCCCGGCGGGAGGGTTTAAACGAGCAGTACTTC.

This sequence joins TRBV29-1 and TRBJ2-2; 11 nucleotides match TRBD2. Germline V gene lookup returns CDR1 SQVTM and CDR2 ANQGSEA. V lost 2 bases and J lost 2; bases outside the gene matches: 4. The CDR3 totals 16 residues. In nucleotides, the CDR3 is TGCAGCGTTGAACTAGCGGGAGGCGTAAACACCGGGGAGCTGTTTTTT. Translation: CSVELAGGVNTGELFF.

The chain uses TRBV7-8 and TRBJ2-1; 14 nucleotides match TRBD2. Losses at the gene ends were 5 bases for V and 0 bases for J; bases not matched to a gene: 9. Looked up from germline, CDR1 is SGHVS and CDR2 is FQNEAQ. The CDR3 loop spans 19 amino acids. CDR3 in DNA: TGTGCCAGCAGCACCCCGGGACTAGCGGGAGAGAGCTCCTACAATGAGCAGTTCTTC. Translated, it gives CASSTPGLAGESSYNEQFF.

The chain joins TRBV27 to TRBJ2-5; weak D call: TRBD1 (7 bases). CDR3 length: 16 residues. Germline values: CDR1 MNHEY, CDR2 SMNVEV (reference sequence). V dropped 5 bases and J dropped 5 bases, with 21 bases sitting between them. The chain's CDR3 is CASSPIGPGGRETQYF. CDR3 DNA sequence: TGTGCCAGCAGTCCCATTGGGCCAGGGGGGAGGGAGACCCAGTACTTC.

The chain is built from TRBV5-1 and TRBJ2-1; TRBD1 matches 9 bases. Germline CDR1 is SGHRS and CDR2 is YFSETQ. The CDR3 totals 17 residues. V shed 0 bases and J 7 bases; nucleotides not matched to a gene: 11. The CDR3 DNA reads as TGCGCCAGCAGCTTGGGGGACAGGGTGGGATTTTGGAATGAGCAGTTCTTC. Translation: CASSLGDRVGFWNEQFF.

This clone has more than one count but fewer than ten. The CDR3 DNA is TGTGCCAGCATCCCAGGGGGGGCCTACAATGAGCAGTTCTTC. This codes for CASIPGGAYNEQFF. The chain recombines TRBV4-2 with TRBJ2-1; D is tentatively TRBD1 or TRBD2 (7 bases each). Germline V gene sequence: CDR1 LGHNA, CDR2 YNFKEQ. This CDR3 has 14 residues. The germline V and J ends were trimmed by 7 bases and 2 bases, with 12 bases remaining between them.

This chain joins TRBV7-6 and TRBJ2-1; 8 bases fit TRBD1. V shed 2 bases, J shed 7 bases, and the junction held 7 bases outside the gene matches. This CDR3 contains 15 residues. The germline CDR1 and CDR2 sequences are SGHVS and FNYEAQ. The CDR3 DNA reads TGTGCCAGCAGCTTACCGGCAGGGGGCGGGAATGAGCAGTTCTTC. It is translated as CASSLPAGGGNEQFF.

The rearrangement joins TRBV21-1 to TRBJ1-1. TRBV21-1 is a pseudogene. The CDR3 runs 12 residues. DNA for the CDR3: TGTGCCAGCAGCAGGGCAGGCTCGGGGGCTTTCTTT. The encoded protein is CASSRAGSGAFF.

The chain uses TRBV29-1 and TRBJ2-7; 8 nucleotides match TRBD1. The germline CDR1 and CDR2 sequences are SQVTM and ANQGSEA. The CDR3 is 14 amino acids. Trimming at V came to 4 bases and at J to 3 bases, leaving 8 bases not matched to a gene. This CDR3 is CSVAYRTGYYEQYF. The CDR3 coding sequence is TGCAGCGTTGCCTACCGGACAGGGTACTACGAGCAGTACTTC.

This chain links TRBV6-5 with TRBJ1-2; D not resolved. Deletions cut 0 bases from V and 3 bases from J, with 11 bases between. CDR3 length equals 15 residues. Germline V gene sequence: CDR1 MNHEY, CDR2 SVGAGI. For the CDR3, the DNA is TGTGCCAGCAGTTACTCCTCCACATCCTACTATGGCTACACCTTC. Its protein product is CASSYSSTSYYGYTF.

The CDR3 loop is CASSLIGQGNYGYTF. CDR3 sequence (DNA): TGTGCCAGCAGTTTAATCGGGCAGGGCAACTATGGCTACACCTTC. The genes are TRBV27 and TRBJ1-2, with D maybe TRBD1 (5 bases). V was pared by 2 bases and J by 2 bases, with 12 bases between. Germline V gives CDR1 MNHEY, CDR2 SMNVEV (reference sequence). The CDR3 is made up of 15 amino acids.

This chain connects TRBV7-6 to TRBJ2-7; the D gene is possibly TRBD1 (6 bases). V lost 1 base and J lost 7, with 17 bases in between. Germline V lookup: CDR1 SGHVS, CDR2 FNYEAQ. The CDR3 is made up of 15 amino acids. CDR3 amino acids: CASSLGQGFLLEQYF. The CDR3 nucleotides are TGTGCCAGCAGCTTAGGGCAGGGGTTTCTACTGGAGCAGTACTTC.

The gene calls are TRBV28 and TRBJ1-6, with D unclear. CDR3 length: 14 amino acids. V was pared by 5 bases and J by 7 bases, with 12 bases between. Germline CDR1 reads MDHEN; CDR2 reads SYDVKM. CDR3: CASSLGRVNSPLHF. CDR3 bases: TGTGCCAGCAGTCTGGGAAGGGTAAATTCACCCCTCCACTTT. The entire variable domain, with the rest obtained from reference TRBV28 and TRBJ1-6, is as follows: DVKVTQSSRYLVKRTGEKVFLECVQDMDHENMFWYRQDPGLGLRLIYFSYDVKMKEKGDIPEGYSVSREKKERFSLILESASTNQTSMYLCASSLGRVNSPLHFGNGTRLTVT.

The chain is built from TRBV21-1 and TRBJ2-1; whether TRBD2, the table's D call, matches the DNA was not checked. TRBV21-1 is flagged as a pseudogene. This CDR3 is built from 14 residues. CDR3: CASSWGTSGNEQFF. The CDR3 DNA reads as TGTGCCAGCAGCTGGGGGACTAGTGGAAATGAGCAGTTCTTC.

J is TRBJ2-3 and V is TRBV6-1; D gene uncertain. V was clipped by 3 bases and J by 2 bases, with 18 bases between them. This CDR3 region has 17 residues. The germline gives CDR1 MNHNS, CDR2 SASEGT. CDR3 region: CASSDPLETDDTDTQYF. The CDR3 coding sequence is TGTGCCAGCAGTGACCCGCTAGAAACCGACGACACAGATACGCAGTATTTT.

This clone was seen only once. The chain uses TRBV2 and TRBJ2-7; TRBD2 aligns across 9 bases. Germline V gene data show CDR1 as SNHLY and CDR2 as FYNNEI. The CDR3 runs to 14 residues. Germline trimming cut 4 bases from V and 5 bases from J; bases unmatched to any gene: 6. CDR3 sequence reads: CASSGASGNHEQYF. The DNA for the CDR3 is TGTGCCAGCAGTGGGGCTAGCGGGAACCACGAGCAGTACTTC.

The chain employs TRBV28 and TRBJ2-7, with TRBD1 identical over 9 bases. With V trimmed by 6 bases and J by 1 base, 4 bases remained unmatched. The CDR3 length is 14 residues. Germline V gene sequence: CDR1 MDHEN, CDR2 SYDVKM. The DNA for the CDR3 is TGTGCCAGCAGCCAGGACAGGGGTTCCTACGAGCAGTACTTC. It codes for CASSQDRGSYEQYF. Full variable domain (missing parts from reference TRBV28 and TRBJ2-7): DVKVTQSSRYLVKRTGEKVFLECVQDMDHENMFWYRQDPGLGLRLIYFSYDVKMKEKGDIPEGYSVSREKKERFSLILESASTNQTSMYLCASSQDRGSYEQYFGPGTRLTVT.

A single count supports this clone. This chain uses TRBV7-8 with TRBJ1-1, with D hard to call. The CDR3 extends over 12 amino acids. V lost 3 bases, J lost 2 bases, and 4 bases lay in between. Germline CDR1 and CDR2: SGHVS and FQNEAQ. CDR3: CASSLTNTEAFF. CDR3 sequence (DNA): TGTGCCAGCAGCTTGACCAACACTGAAGCTTTCTTT. The full variable domain, its missing parts supplied by reference TRBV7-8 and TRBJ1-1, is GAGVSQSPRYKVAKRGQDVALRCDPISGHVSLFWYQQALGQGPEFLTYFQNEAQLDKSGLPSDRFFAERPEGSVSTLKIQRTQQEDSAVYLCASSLTNTEAFFGQGTRLTVV.

This clone came up once. This chain links TRBV5-5 with TRBJ2-7; perhaps D is TRBD1 or TRBD2 (6 bases each). The V end lost 4 bases, the J end lost 2 bases, and 22 bases lay between the germline ends. Germline-derived CDR1 and CDR2 are SGHKS and YYEKEE (reference sequence). The CDR3 spans 17 residues. CDR3 residues: CASSLRDTQSGAYEQYF. CDR3 coding DNA: TGTGCCAGCAGCCTCCGGGACACCCAATCGGGGGCCTACGAGCAGTACTTC.

V and J are TRBV27 and TRBJ2-7; D is uncertain. CDR1 is MNHEY, CDR2 SMNVEV, per germline (reference sequence). The CDR3 spans 13 residues. V dropped 2 bases and J dropped 6 bases, with 11 bases sitting between them. The DNA of the CDR3 is TGTGCCAGCAGTTTAGGCCCCCCGGGCGAGCAGTACTTC. It translates to CASSLGPPGEQYF.

This chain uses TRBV5-6 with TRBJ2-1; D not certain. The CDR3 totals 15 residues. Between the trimmed V and J ends, which lost 6 bases and 3 bases, there was a span of 16 bases. The germline V gene encodes CDR1 SGHDT and CDR2 YYEEEE. CDR3 coding DNA: TGTGCCAGCACCAAAATCCGTACATTCTACAATGAGCAGTTCTTC. This sequence encodes CASTKIRTFYNEQFF.

The V gene is TRBV7-9, the J gene TRBJ2-5; TRBD2 aligns across 9 bases. This CDR3 comprises 18 residues. Germline CDR1 and CDR2: SEHNR and FQNEAQ (reference sequence). V was clipped by 5 bases and J by 5 bases; unmatched bases: 18. The CDR3 protein is CASSPSSSSGARPETQYF. CDR3 DNA sequence: TGTGCCAGCAGCCCCTCCTCCTCTAGCGGGGCCCGCCCTGAGACCCAGTACTTC.

V and J are TRBV6-1 and TRBJ2-6; D is possibly TRBD2 (5 bases). V lost 3 bases and J lost 5, with 11 bases in between. Germline lookup yields CDR1 MNHNS and CDR2 SASEGT. The CDR3 consists of 15 residues. This CDR3 is CASSDGERWANVLTF. The DNA for the CDR3 is TGTGCCAGCAGTGACGGGGAAAGGTGGGCCAACGTCCTGACTTTC.

The CDR3 loop reads CASSYQGRNTEAFF. CDR3 in DNA: TGTGCCAGCAGTTACCAGGGGCGGAACACTGAAGCTTTCTTT. V and J are TRBV6-5 and TRBJ1-1; D possibly corresponds to TRBD1 (6 bases). CDR3 length: 14 amino acids. Trimming left V 2 bases short and J 1 base short, with 8 bases between. The V gene's germline CDR1 is MNHEY and CDR2 SVGAGI.